A single sample is the source of the 16 T cell receptor beta chains below, sequenced in a study of technical replicates of blood from several donors. The table came from immunoSEQ multiplex PCR; TCRdb's copy has only in-frame clones and leaves some out. The sample carries fewer than 85,000 clones, 85% to 95% recorded once. Sequencing used T cells isolated from PBMCs. The receptor source for this set is a human donor in good health.

The J gene is TRBJ2-4, the V gene TRBV5-6; 14 bases agree with TRBD2. After removal of 0 bases from V and 5 bases from J, the junction contained 4 bases not matched to a gene. CDR3 size: 17 residues. Germline CDR1 is SGHDT and CDR2 is YYEEEE. The CDR3 spells CASSLETSGRAENIQYF. CDR3 DNA sequence: TGTGCCAGCAGCTTGGAGACTAGCGGGAGGGCGGAAAACATTCAGTACTTC.

V usage is TRBV6-4 and J usage is TRBJ2-1, with 12 bases aligning to TRBD1. Losses at the gene ends were 2 bases for V and 6 bases for J; bases not matched to a gene: 2. This CDR3 is built from 15 residues. CDR1 and CDR2 from the germline V gene are MRHNA and SNTAGT. The CDR3 region has the DNA TGTGCCAGCAGTGACGGGACAGGGGGCGTCAATGAGCAGTTCTTC. It specifies CASSDGTGGVNEQFF.

J is TRBJ1-1 and V is TRBV18; D gene unclear. CDR1 is KGHSH and CDR2 is LQKENI in the germline V gene. V was cut by 3 bases and J by 2 bases, with 7 bases left in between. This CDR3 is 13 amino acids long. The CDR3 reads CASSPADNTEAFF. CDR3 in DNA: TGTGCCAGCTCACCTGCGGATAACACTGAAGCTTTCTTT. Complete variable domain (other parts from reference TRBV18 and TRBJ1-1): NAGVMQNPRHLVRRRGQEARLRCSPMKGHSHVYWYRQLPEEGLKFMVYLQKENIIDESGMPKERFSAEFPKEGPSILRIQQVVRGDSAAYFCASSPADNTEAFFGQGTRLTVV.

The chain carries TRBV6-1 and TRBJ1-5; 9 bases align to TRBD1. Germline values: CDR1 MNHNS, CDR2 SASEGT. Trimming removed 5 bases from V and 6 bases from J; junction bases left unmatched: 8. The CDR3 length is 15 residues. As DNA, the CDR3 is TGTGCCAGCAGTTTCGACAGGGGGTCGGGTCAGCCCCAGCATTTT. It specifies CASSFDRGSGQPQHF.

V and J are TRBV29-1 and TRBJ2-5; no reliable D call. From germline, CDR1 is SQVTM and CDR2 ANQGSEA. This CDR3 is 13 amino acids long. V dropped 4 bases and J dropped 7 bases, with 16 bases sitting between them. The CDR3 nucleotides are TGCAGCGTTGTTCTTGGTACCGGTGGGACCCAGTACTTC. As protein: CSVVLGTGGTQYF.

The gene calls are TRBV6-1 and TRBJ1-6; D is undetermined. CDR3 length: 18 amino acids. Germline CDR1 reads MNHNS; CDR2 reads SASEGT. V dropped 0 bases and J dropped 7 bases, with 19 bases sitting between them. The CDR3 reads CASSEALPMQTYNSPLHF. DNA for the CDR3: TGTGCCAGCAGTGAAGCGCTTCCCATGCAAACTTACAATTCACCCCTCCACTTT.

This rearrangement joins TRBV6-1 to TRBJ1-1; 7 bases are shared with TRBD1. The V gene end was trimmed by 7 bases and the J gene end by 0 bases; junction bases not matched to a gene: 5. The CDR3 has 14 amino acids. Germline V gene lookup returns CDR1 MNHNS and CDR2 SASEGT. CDR3 region: CASTKDRVNTEAFF. The CDR3 bases are TGTGCCAGCACCAAAGACAGGGTGAACACTGAAGCTTTCTTT.

The V gene is TRBV15, the J gene TRBJ1-2; 8 nucleotides align to TRBD1. CDR3 length: 17 amino acids. Germline V CDR1 and CDR2: LNHNV, YYDKDF (reference sequence). Trimming removed 1 base from V and 6 bases from J; junction bases left unmatched: 13. The CDR3 here is CATSRGGQGAYLHGYTF. The CDR3 DNA sequence: TGTGCCACCAGCAGAGGTGGGCAGGGGGCTTATCTTCATGGCTACACCTTC.

The chain uses TRBV6-5 and TRBJ2-7, with D tentatively TRBD1 (6 bases). The CDR3 is 13 residues long. Germline CDR1 reads MNHEY; CDR2 reads SVGAGI. V was trimmed by 6 bases and J by 6 bases, leaving 15 bases between them. The CDR3 sequence: CASRGNTGFEQYF. CDR3 nucleotides: TGTGCCAGCAGGGGGAATACAGGGTTCGAGCAGTACTTC.

This chain uses TRBV5-4 with TRBJ2-3; 14 nucleotides match TRBD2. The CDR3 has 16 residues. After removal of 4 bases from V and 5 bases from J, the junction contained 6 bases not matched to a gene. Germline V gene sequence: CDR1 SGHNT, CDR2 YYREEE (reference sequence). The CDR3 spells CASSMGLAGVVDTQYF. The CDR3, as DNA: TGTGCCAGCAGCATGGGACTAGCGGGAGTAGTAGATACGCAGTATTTT.

The chain has TRBV5-8 and TRBJ1-5; no clear D gene. This CDR3 region has 20 residues. V shed 2 bases and J shed 0 bases, with 24 bases lying between them. CDR1 and CDR2 from the germline V gene are SGHTS and YDEGEE. This chain's CDR3 is CASSFPRAAGFGHSNQPQHF. The CDR3 bases are TGTGCCAGCAGCTTCCCGCGGGCAGCCGGATTTGGTCATAGCAATCAGCCCCAGCATTTT. Full variable domain (outside the CDR3, taken from reference TRBV5-8 and TRBJ1-5): EAGVTQSPTHLIKTRGQQATLRCSPISGHTSVYWYQQALGLGLQFLLWYDEGEERNRGNFPPRFSGRQFPNYSSELNVNALELEDSALYLCASSFPRAAGFGHSNQPQHFGDGTRLSIL.

The chain couples TRBV6-5 to TRBJ1-1; TRBD1 matches at 9 bases. Per germline, CDR1 MNHEY and CDR2 SVGAGI. The CDR3 length is 14 residues. V shed 7 bases, J shed 2 bases, and the junction held 5 bases outside the gene matches. CDR3 protein: CASTKQGANTEAFF. CDR3 nucleotide sequence: TGTGCCAGCACCAAACAGGGGGCCAACACTGAAGCTTTCTTT.

The chain combines TRBV19 with TRBJ2-3, with 9 bases matching TRBD2. Germline values: CDR1 LNHDA, CDR2 SQIVND (reference sequence). CDR3 length: 15 amino acids. After removal of 4 bases from V and 4 bases from J, the junction contained 6 bases not matched to a gene. The CDR3 sequence is CASSSGGATPDTQYF. DNA for the CDR3: TGTGCCAGTAGTAGCGGGGGGGCCACCCCAGATACGCAGTATTTT.

The rearrangement uses TRBV30 and TRBJ1-4; TRBD1 matches at 9 bases. Per germline, CDR1 GTSNPN and CDR2 SVGIG (reference sequence). V was clipped by 0 bases and J by 7 bases; unmatched bases: 9. This CDR3 has 16 residues. CDR3 protein: CAWSVPPGQGSEKLFF. CDR3 coding DNA: TGTGCCTGGAGTGTACCTCCGGGACAGGGCAGTGAAAAACTGTTTTTT.

The chain couples TRBV29-1 to TRBJ2-3, with 12 bases lining up with TRBD1. Germline lookup yields CDR1 SQVTM and CDR2 ANQGSEA. V lost 7 bases, J lost 4 bases, and 12 bases stayed unmatched. The CDR3 runs to 16 residues. The DNA for the CDR3 is TGCAGCGAGAAGCCGGGGGACAGGGGGCAATCAGATACGCAGTATTTT. Translation gives CSEKPGDRGQSDTQYF.

The CDR3 is CASRYEKGNSGRPLLTYEQYF. As DNA, the CDR3 is TGTGCCAGCAGATATGAAAAGGGGAATAGCGGGAGGCCCCTTCTGACCTACGAGCAGTACTTC. V and J are TRBV2 and TRBJ2-7, with TRBD2 identical over 10 bases. Germline lookup yields CDR1 SNHLY and CDR2 FYNNEI. The J segment lost 2 bases and the V segment lost 6 bases, leaving 25 bases of the junction unmatched. The CDR3 loop spans 21 amino acids.